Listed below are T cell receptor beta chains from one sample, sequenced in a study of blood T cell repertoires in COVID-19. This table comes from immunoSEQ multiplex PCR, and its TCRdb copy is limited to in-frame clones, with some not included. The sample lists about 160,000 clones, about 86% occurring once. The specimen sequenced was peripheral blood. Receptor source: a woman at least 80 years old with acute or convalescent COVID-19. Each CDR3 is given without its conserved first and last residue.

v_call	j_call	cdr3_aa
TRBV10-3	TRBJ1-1	AIRWTENTEAF
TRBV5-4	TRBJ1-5	ASSLSGANQPQH
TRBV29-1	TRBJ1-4	SVDRGEKLF
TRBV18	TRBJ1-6	ASSLQGQLNSPLH
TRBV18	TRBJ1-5	ASSPNTGIQPQH
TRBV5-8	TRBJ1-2	ASSLVRENGYT
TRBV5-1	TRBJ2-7	ASSWEGQGTVQY
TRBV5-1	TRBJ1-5	ASSPTGGSNQPQH
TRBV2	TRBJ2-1	ASSGDRGAYNEQF
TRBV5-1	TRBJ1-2	ASSPDKTGGT
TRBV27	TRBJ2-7	ASRLWTSGSGPGSYEQY
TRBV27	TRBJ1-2	ASRRFGNYGYT
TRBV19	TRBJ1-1	ASSLQPNTEAF
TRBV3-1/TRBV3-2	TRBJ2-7	ASSQKGSGSRY
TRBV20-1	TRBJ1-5	SASSRARWMNQPQH
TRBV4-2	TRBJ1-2	ASSPAGGAGYT
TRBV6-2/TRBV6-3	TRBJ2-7	ASSNVGQHTGYEQY
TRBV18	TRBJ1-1	ASSPGQGRGSEAF
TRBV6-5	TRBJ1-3	ASSYNVRTGSDTIY
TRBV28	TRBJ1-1	ASSYGQEVMNTEAF
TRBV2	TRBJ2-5	ASSTTLTNQETQY
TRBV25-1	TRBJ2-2	ASKGDPGELF
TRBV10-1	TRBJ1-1	ASSEGTGLNTEAF
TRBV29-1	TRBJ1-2	SVSPGSGYT
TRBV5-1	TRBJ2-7	ASSLTFYEQY
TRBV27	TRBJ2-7	ASSPGTLSYEQY
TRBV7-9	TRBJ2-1	ASSPAQEVVSDEQF
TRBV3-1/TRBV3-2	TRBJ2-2	ASSQERVTGELF
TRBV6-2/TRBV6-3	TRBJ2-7	ASSYSTSGGQEQY
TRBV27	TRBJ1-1	ASSLLSGTGNMNTEAF
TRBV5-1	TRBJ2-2	ASSMGTGVRTGELF
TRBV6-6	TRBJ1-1	ASSREGSTEAF
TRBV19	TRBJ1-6	ASSPVTGLLH
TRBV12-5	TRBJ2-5	ASGFSGEIEKTQY
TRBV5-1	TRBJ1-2	ASTVPGYGYT
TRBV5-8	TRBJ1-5	ASSGTGWDQPQH
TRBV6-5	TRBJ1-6	ASRPLQGARSPLH
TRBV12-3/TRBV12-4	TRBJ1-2	ASRQGGYGYT
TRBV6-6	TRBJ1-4	ATQTDPNEKLF
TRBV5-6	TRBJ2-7	ASSRGQGAREQY
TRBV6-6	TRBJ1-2	ASSFLTNYGYT
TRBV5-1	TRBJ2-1	ASSFGLVTDEQF
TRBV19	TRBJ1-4	ASSGGTPTRATNEKLF
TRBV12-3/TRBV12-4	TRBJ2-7	ASSFPQAYEQY
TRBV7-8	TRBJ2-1	ASSLARLAGYGPYNEQF
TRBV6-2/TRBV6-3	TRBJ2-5	ASSSLGSPGAETQY
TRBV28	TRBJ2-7	ASSFPQGKEQY
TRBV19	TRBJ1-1	ASSATGLNTEAF
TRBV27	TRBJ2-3	ASSVLRRVRSTDTQY
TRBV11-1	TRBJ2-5	ASSYQGGLDGTQY
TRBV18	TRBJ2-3	ASSPQGAGTDTQY
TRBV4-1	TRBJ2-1	ASSQDHISGRAVGEQF
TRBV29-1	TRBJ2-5	SVEEVGETQY
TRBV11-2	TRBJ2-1	ASSLAGPLNEQF
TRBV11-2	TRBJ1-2	ASTEGWTGYT
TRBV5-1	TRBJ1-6	ASSWRDGANSPLH
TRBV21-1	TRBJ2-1	ASSTLAGGFEKQF
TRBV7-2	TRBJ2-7	ASSKSRTAYEQY
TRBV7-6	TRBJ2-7	ASSLEVGRGEQY
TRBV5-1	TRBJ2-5	ASSFGQGDGETQY